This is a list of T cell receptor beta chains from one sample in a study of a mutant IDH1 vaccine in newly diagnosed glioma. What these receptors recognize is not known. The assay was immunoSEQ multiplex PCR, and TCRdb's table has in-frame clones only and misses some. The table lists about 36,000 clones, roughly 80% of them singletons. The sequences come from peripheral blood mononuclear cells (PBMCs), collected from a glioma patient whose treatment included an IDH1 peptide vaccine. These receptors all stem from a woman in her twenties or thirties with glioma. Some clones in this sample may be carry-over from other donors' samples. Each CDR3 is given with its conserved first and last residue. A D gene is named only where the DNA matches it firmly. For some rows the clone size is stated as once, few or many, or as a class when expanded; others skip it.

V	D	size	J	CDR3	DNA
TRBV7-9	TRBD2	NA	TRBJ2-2	CASSFGTSGGRELFF	TGTGCCAGCAGCTTCGGGACTAGCGGTGGCAGGGAGCTGTTTTTT
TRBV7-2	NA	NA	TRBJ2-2	CASSAVGQPTGELFF	TGTGCCAGCAGCGCTGTTGGACAGCCCACCGGGGAGCTGTTTTTT
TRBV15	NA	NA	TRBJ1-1	CATSRPQGQNTEAFF	TGTGCCACCAGCAGACCGCAGGGGCAGAACACTGAAGCTTTCTTT
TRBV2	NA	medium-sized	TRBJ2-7	CASSENGALEQYF	TGTGCCAGCAGTGAGAATGGTGCCCTCGAGCAGTACTTC
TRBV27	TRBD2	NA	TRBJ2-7	CASSLSLAGSYEQYF	TGTGCCAGCAGTTTATCCCTAGCGGGGTCCTACGAGCAGTACTTC
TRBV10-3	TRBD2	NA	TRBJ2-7	CAISEGQGGVYEQYF	TGTGCCATCAGTGAGGGGCAGGGAGGGGTCTACGAGCAGTACTTC
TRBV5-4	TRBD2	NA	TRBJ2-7	CASSLEASGNREQYF	TGTGCCAGCAGCTTGGAGGCTAGCGGGAATCGCGAGCAGTACTTC
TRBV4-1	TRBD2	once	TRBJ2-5	CASSPGRAGAPKETQYF	TGCGCCAGCAGCCCCGGTCGGGCGGGAGCCCCTAAGGAGACCCAGTACTTC
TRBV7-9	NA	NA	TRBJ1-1	CASSLRMGTEAFF	TGTGCCAGCAGCCTTAGGATGGGGACTGAAGCTTTCTTT
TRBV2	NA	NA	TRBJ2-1	CASSDSPLDEQFF	TGTGCCAGCAGTGATAGCCCGTTAGATGAGCAGTTCTTC
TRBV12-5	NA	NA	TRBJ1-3	CASGWGRLDSGNTIYF	TGTGCTAGTGGTTGGGGGAGGTTAGACTCTGGAAACACCATATATTTT
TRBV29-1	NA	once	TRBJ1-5	CSVGRDQPQHF	TGCAGCGTTGGGAGGGATCAGCCCCAGCATTTT
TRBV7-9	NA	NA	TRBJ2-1	CASSLSGRISQFF	TGTGCCAGCAGCTTAAGTGGAAGGATATCGCAGTTCTTC
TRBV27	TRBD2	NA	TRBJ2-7	CASSLSSGRAVEQYF	TGTGCCAGCAGTTTATCTAGCGGGAGGGCCGTCGAGCAGTACTTC
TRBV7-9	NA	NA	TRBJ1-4	CASTPTGINEKLFF	TGTGCCAGCACCCCCACAGGGATCAATGAAAAACTGTTTTTT
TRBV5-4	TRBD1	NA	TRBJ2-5	CASTRDRDGETQYF	TGTGCCAGCACCCGGGACAGGGACGGAGAGACCCAGTACTTC
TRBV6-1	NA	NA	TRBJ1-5	CASSEVAQPQHF	TGTGCCAGCAGTGAAGTGGCGCAGCCCCAGCATTTT
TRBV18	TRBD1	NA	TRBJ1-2	CASSQTGRPNYGYTF	TGTGCCAGCTCACAGACAGGGCGGCCTAACTATGGCTACACCTTC
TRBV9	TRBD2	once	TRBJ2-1	CASSALGGRAIDEQFF	TGTGCCAGCAGCGCGCTAGGCGGGAGGGCCATCGATGAGCAGTTCTTC
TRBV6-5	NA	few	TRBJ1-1	CASSSDRGTEAFF	TGTGCCAGCAGCTCCGATCGGGGCACTGAAGCTTTCTTT
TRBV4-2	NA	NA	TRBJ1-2	CASSPVRELYYGYTF	TGTGCCAGCAGCCCGGTCAGGGAACTCTACTATGGCTACACCTTC
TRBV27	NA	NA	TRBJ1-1	CASSLGNTEAFF	TGTGCCAGCAGTCTGGGGAACACTGAAGCTTTCTTT
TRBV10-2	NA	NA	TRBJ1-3	CASSPQRQIRGNTIYF	TGCGCCAGCAGCCCGCAGCGACAGATCCGCGGAAACACCATATATTTT
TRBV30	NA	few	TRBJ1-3	CAWSIDSSGNTIYF	TGTGCCTGGAGTATCGACAGCTCTGGAAACACCATATATTTT
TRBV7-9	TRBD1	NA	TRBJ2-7	CASSAGQGPYEQYF	TGTGCCAGCAGCGCGGGACAGGGGCCCTACGAGCAGTACTTC
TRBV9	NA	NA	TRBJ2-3	CASSVVGVGDTQYF	TGTGCCAGCAGCGTAGTGGGGGTGGGAGATACGCAGTATTTT
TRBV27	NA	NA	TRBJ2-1	CASSLKIWNEQFF	TGTGCCAGCAGTTTAAAAATCTGGAATGAGCAGTTCTTC
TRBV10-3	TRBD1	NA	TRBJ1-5	CAISESEQGQPQHF	TGTGCCATCAGTGAGTCGGAACAGGGGCAGCCCCAGCATTTT
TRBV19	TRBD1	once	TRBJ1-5	CASSIDREGVNQPQHF	TGTGCCAGTAGTATTGACAGGGAGGGGGTGAATCAGCCCCAGCATTTT
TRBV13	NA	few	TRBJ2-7	CASSSRGGGAGYEQYF	TGTGCCAGCAGCTCCCGAGGGGGGGGCGCGGGGTACGAGCAGTACTTC
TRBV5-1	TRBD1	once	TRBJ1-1	CASSSGQGIGTEAFF	TGCGCCAGCAGCTCGGGACAGGGAATCGGCACTGAAGCTTTCTTT
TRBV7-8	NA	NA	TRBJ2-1	CASSLADLAEQFF	TGTGCCAGCAGCTTGGCCGACTTAGCCGAGCAGTTCTTC
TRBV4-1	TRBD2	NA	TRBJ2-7	CASSQDGRSGSGEQYF	TGCGCCAGCAGCCAAGACGGGCGGAGCGGGAGCGGCGAGCAGTACTTC
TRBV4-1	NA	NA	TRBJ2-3	CASRGLHYVSDTQYF	TGCGCCAGCAGAGGACTCCACTACGTATCAGATACGCAGTATTTT
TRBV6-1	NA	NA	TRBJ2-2	CASSELRRAYTGELFF	TGTGCCAGCAGTGAACTAAGGAGGGCCTACACCGGGGAGCTGTTTTTT
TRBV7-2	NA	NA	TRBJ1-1	CASSSRQVTTEAFF	TGTGCCAGCAGCTCGAGACAGGTAACCACTGAAGCTTTCTTT
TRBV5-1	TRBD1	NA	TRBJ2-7	CASSLGTGGSYEQYF	TGCGCCAGCAGCTTGGGGACAGGCGGCTCCTACGAGCAGTACTTC
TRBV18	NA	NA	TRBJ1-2	CASSPVYGYTF	TGTGCCAGCTCACCAGTGTACGGCTACACCTTC
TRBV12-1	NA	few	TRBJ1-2	CASSRQGQPGYTF	TGTGCCAGCAGCCGTCAAGGACAGCCCGGCTACACCTTC
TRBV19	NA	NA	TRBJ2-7	CASSIAPGLTYEQYF	TGTGCCAGTAGTATAGCCCCGGGTCTTACCTACGAGCAGTACTTC
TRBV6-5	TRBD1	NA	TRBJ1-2	CASSARTGDYYGYTF	TGTGCCAGCAGCGCCCGGACAGGGGACTACTATGGCTACACCTTC
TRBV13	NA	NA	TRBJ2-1	CASSLAGAYEQFF	TGTGCCAGCAGCTTAGCGGGGGCGTATGAGCAGTTCTTC
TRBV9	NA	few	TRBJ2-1	CASSVVGKDEQFF	TGTGCCAGCAGCGTAGTTGGAAAGGATGAGCAGTTCTTC
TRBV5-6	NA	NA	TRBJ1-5	CASSDSRGNQPQHF	TGTGCCAGCAGCGACAGCAGGGGCAATCAGCCCCAGCATTTT
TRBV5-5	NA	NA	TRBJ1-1	CASSLGGANTEAFF	TGTGCCAGCAGCTTGGGGGGGGCGAACACTGAAGCTTTCTTT
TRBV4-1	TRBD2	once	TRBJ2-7	CASSQVLAGLSYEQYF	TGCGCCAGCAGCCAAGTTCTAGCGGGCCTCTCCTACGAGCAGTACTTC
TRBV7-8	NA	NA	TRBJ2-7	CASSLGWYEIYEQYF	TGTGCCAGCAGCTTAGGATGGTATGAGATATACGAGCAGTACTTC
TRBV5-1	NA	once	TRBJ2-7	CASSLGGNTYEQYF	TGCGCCAGCAGCTTGGGGGGGAACACCTACGAGCAGTACTTC
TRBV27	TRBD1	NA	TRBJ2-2	CASSPEGQGPNTGELFF	TGTGCCAGCTCCCCTGAGGGACAGGGTCCGAACACCGGGGAGCTGTTTTTT
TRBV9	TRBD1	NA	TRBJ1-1	CASSGRGREGRTEAFF	TGTGCCAGCAGCGGGAGGGGGCGAGAAGGAAGAACTGAAGCTTTCTTT
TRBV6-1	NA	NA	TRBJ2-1	CASSADYNEQFF	TGTGCCAGCAGCGCTGACTACAATGAGCAGTTCTTC
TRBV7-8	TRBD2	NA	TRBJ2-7	CASSEGLAGGKNYEQYF	TGTGCCAGCAGCGAGGGACTAGCGGGAGGGAAGAACTACGAGCAGTACTTC
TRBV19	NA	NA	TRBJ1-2	CASSIDSQAKGYTF	TGTGCCAGTAGTATAGATAGCCAGGCTAAGGGCTACACCTTC
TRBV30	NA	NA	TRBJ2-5	CAWGPGGLETQYF	TGTGCCTGGGGCCCGGGGGGCCTAGAGACCCAGTACTTC
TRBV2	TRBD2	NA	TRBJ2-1	CASSDRTSGRDPYNEQFF	TGTGCCAGCAGTGATAGGACTAGCGGGAGGGACCCCTACAATGAGCAGTTCTTC